A selection of T cell receptor beta chains follows, all from one sample in a study of cytomegalovirus exposure and HLA in healthy donors. Assay used: immunoSEQ multiplex PCR; TCRdb lists only in-frame clones, some missing. The sample has 150,000 or so clones, roughly 73% seen once. The material sequenced was PBMCs. These receptors were obtained from a woman aged 18-29 years in good health and CMV-seronegative. Each CDR3 is given with its conserved first and last residue. The order of the fields is J gene, V gene, D gene, clone size, CDR3 protein, CDR3 DNA. D genes are given only for firm matches. A clone size is listed for some rows: how often the clone was seen (once, few, many), or a class if it is expanded.

j_gene: TRBJ1-2
v_gene: TRBV29-1
d_gene: .
abundance: .
CDR3aa: CSVGGEPTIYYGYTF
CDR3nt: TGCAGCGTCGGGGGGGAACCGACAATTTACTATGGCTACACCTTC

j_gene: TRBJ1-1
v_gene: TRBV15
d_gene: .
abundance: .
CDR3aa: CATSRDSPINTEAFF
CDR3nt: TGTGCCACCAGCAGAGATAGTCCCATCAACACTGAAGCTTTCTTT

j_gene: TRBJ2-5
v_gene: TRBV5-1
d_gene: .
abundance: .
CDR3aa: CASRAQQETQYF
CDR3nt: TGCGCCAGCAGAGCACAGCAAGAGACCCAGTACTTC

j_gene: TRBJ1-2
v_gene: TRBV25-1
d_gene: TRBD1
abundance: .
CDR3aa: CASSEIGGYGYTF
CDR3nt: TGTGCCAGCAGTGAAATAGGGGGCTACGGCTACACCTTC

j_gene: TRBJ2-7
v_gene: TRBV19
d_gene: .
abundance: .
CDR3aa: CASSGGHVNEQYF
CDR3nt: TGTGCCAGTAGTGGGGGACACGTTAACGAGCAGTACTTC

j_gene: TRBJ2-7
v_gene: TRBV6-5
d_gene: .
abundance: few
CDR3aa: CASSPLVRGSYEQYF
CDR3nt: TGTGCCAGCAGTCCCCTGGTGCGCGGCTCCTACGAGCAGTACTTC

j_gene: TRBJ2-1
v_gene: TRBV18
d_gene: TRBD2
abundance: .
CDR3aa: CASSPRLAANEQFF
CDR3nt: TGTGCCAGCTCACCACGACTAGCGGCCAATGAGCAGTTCTTC

j_gene: TRBJ1-1
v_gene: TRBV9
d_gene: .
abundance: .
CDR3aa: CASSAEVRNTEAFF
CDR3nt: TGTGCCAGCAGCGCGGAGGTCCGAAACACTGAAGCTTTCTTT

j_gene: TRBJ1-5
v_gene: TRBV19
d_gene: .
abundance: few
CDR3aa: CASSMEGKFGQPQHF
CDR3nt: TGTGCCAGTAGTATGGAGGGGAAGTTCGGTCAGCCCCAGCATTTT

j_gene: TRBJ1-4
v_gene: TRBV7-9
d_gene: .
abundance: .
CDR3aa: CASSLAEAATNEKLFF
CDR3nt: TGTGCCAGCAGCTTAGCGGAGGCAGCAACTAATGAAAAACTGTTTTTT

j_gene: TRBJ2-1
v_gene: TRBV7-8
d_gene: TRBD2
abundance: few
CDR3aa: CASSIPGLAGGHTQFF
CDR3nt: TGTGCCAGCAGCATTCCTGGACTGGCGGGGGGACACACGCAGTTCTTC

j_gene: TRBJ2-7
v_gene: TRBV28
d_gene: TRBD2
abundance: .
CDR3aa: CASSLGERGYEQYF
CDR3nt: TGTGCCAGCAGTTTAGGGGAGCGGGGCTACGAGCAGTACTTC

j_gene: TRBJ2-1
v_gene: TRBV5-1
d_gene: .
abundance: .
CDR3aa: CASSLATWGGPRDEQFF
CDR3nt: TGCGCCAGCAGCTTGGCCACGTGGGGGGGGCCCCGCGATGAGCAGTTCTTC

j_gene: TRBJ2-5
v_gene: TRBV28
d_gene: TRBD2
abundance: .
CDR3aa: CASSLGQGGETQYF
CDR3nt: TGTGCCAGCAGTTTGGGGCAGGGAGGGGAGACCCAGTACTTC

j_gene: TRBJ1-2
v_gene: TRBV28
d_gene: TRBD1
abundance: .
CDR3aa: CASSPGQGGNYGYTF
CDR3nt: TGTGCCAGCAGTCCGGGACAGGGGGGAAACTATGGCTACACCTTC

j_gene: TRBJ2-1
v_gene: TRBV6-6
d_gene: TRBD2
abundance: few
CDR3aa: CASILPATSGGEWFF
CDR3nt: TGTGCCAGCATCCTCCCGGCGACTAGCGGGGGGGAGTGGTTCTTC

j_gene: TRBJ2-7
v_gene: TRBV6-5
d_gene: TRBD1
abundance: .
CDR3aa: CASSYREGGPYEQYF
CDR3nt: TGTGCCAGCAGTTACCGCGAAGGGGGCCCCTACGAGCAGTACTTC

j_gene: TRBJ1-2
v_gene: TRBV5-6
d_gene: .
abundance: .
CDR3aa: CASSLGGRGYTF
CDR3nt: TGTGCCAGCAGCTTGGGCGGTCGTGGCTACACCTTC

j_gene: TRBJ2-2
v_gene: TRBV5-1
d_gene: .
abundance: .
CDR3aa: CASSLTPQGNTGELFF
CDR3nt: TGCGCCAGCAGCTTGACCCCTCAGGGGAACACCGGGGAGCTGTTTTTT

j_gene: TRBJ1-1
v_gene: TRBV19
d_gene: .
abundance: .
CDR3aa: CASSPAGAVTEAFF
CDR3nt: TGTGCCAGTAGTCCTGCTGGGGCAGTTACTGAAGCTTTCTTT

j_gene: TRBJ1-2
v_gene: TRBV27
d_gene: TRBD1
abundance: .
CDR3aa: CASSLTGVEGYTF
CDR3nt: TGTGCCAGTTCCCTGACAGGGGTCGAGGGCTACACCTTC

j_gene: TRBJ2-2
v_gene: TRBV7-2
d_gene: TRBD1
abundance: .
CDR3aa: CASSLNQGETGELFF
CDR3nt: TGTGCCAGCAGCCTTAACCAGGGGGAGACCGGGGAGCTGTTTTTT

j_gene: TRBJ2-1
v_gene: TRBV2
d_gene: .
abundance: .
CDR3aa: CASREAGRRQFF
CDR3nt: TGTGCCAGCAGAGAAGCAGGGAGGCGGCAGTTCTTC

j_gene: TRBJ2-7
v_gene: TRBV7-8
d_gene: .
abundance: .
CDR3aa: CASSLGQDSSYEQYF
CDR3nt: TGTGCCAGCAGCTTAGGCCAGGATAGCTCCTACGAGCAGTACTTC

j_gene: TRBJ1-2
v_gene: TRBV5-4
d_gene: TRBD1
abundance: .
CDR3aa: CASSLAIGQGAGYGYTF
CDR3nt: TGTGCCAGCAGCTTGGCCATAGGACAGGGGGCTGGGTATGGCTACACCTTC

j_gene: TRBJ2-3
v_gene: TRBV5-4
d_gene: TRBD2
abundance: .
CDR3aa: CASSFSGGGPWNTQYF
CDR3nt: TGTGCCAGCAGCTTTAGCGGGGGGGGCCCGTGGAATACGCAGTATTTT

j_gene: TRBJ1-4
v_gene: TRBV7-2
d_gene: TRBD1
abundance: few
CDR3aa: CASSASQGDFEKLFF
CDR3nt: TGTGCCAGCAGCGCATCACAGGGGGATTTTGAAAAACTGTTTTTT

j_gene: TRBJ1-5
v_gene: TRBV2
d_gene: .
abundance: .
CDR3aa: CASSSDSYSNQPQHF
CDR3nt: TGTGCCAGCAGTTCTGACAGTTATAGCAATCAGCCCCAGCATTTT

j_gene: TRBJ2-7
v_gene: TRBV6-1
d_gene: .
abundance: .
CDR3aa: CASSAPVLSPREQYF
CDR3nt: TGTGCCAGCAGTGCCCCGGTCCTGTCCCCTCGGGAGCAGTACTTC

j_gene: TRBJ2-7
v_gene: TRBV6-6
d_gene: .
abundance: .
CDR3aa: CASSYETVGYEQYF
CDR3nt: TGTGCCAGCAGTTACGAGACAGTGGGTTACGAGCAGTACTTC

j_gene: TRBJ2-1
v_gene: TRBV29-1
d_gene: .
abundance: .
CDR3aa: CSVEQVLYNEQFF
CDR3nt: TGCAGCGTCGAACAGGTTCTCTACAATGAGCAGTTCTTC

j_gene: TRBJ1-1
v_gene: TRBV7-9
d_gene: TRBD1
abundance: .
CDR3aa: CASSSTGMGLNTEAFF
CDR3nt: TGTGCCAGCAGCTCGACAGGGATGGGCTTGAACACTGAAGCTTTCTTT

j_gene: TRBJ2-7
v_gene: TRBV18
d_gene: TRBD2
abundance: .
CDR3aa: CASSADSGATYEQYF
CDR3nt: TGTGCCAGCTCAGCAGATAGCGGGGCCACCTACGAGCAGTACTTC

j_gene: TRBJ1-5
v_gene: TRBV6-5
d_gene: TRBD1
abundance: .
CDR3aa: CASSQGGNQPQHF
CDR3nt: TGTGCCAGCAGTCAGGGGGGCAATCAGCCCCAGCATTTT

j_gene: TRBJ1-2
v_gene: TRBV27
d_gene: TRBD1
abundance: few
CDR3aa: CASSFLGGVSGYTF
CDR3nt: TGTGCCAGCAGTTTTTTAGGGGGCGTCAGTGGCTACACCTTC

j_gene: TRBJ1-1
v_gene: TRBV5-1
d_gene: .
abundance: .
CDR3aa: CASSLAGNTEAFF
CDR3nt: TGCGCCAGCAGCTTGGCGGGGAACACTGAAGCTTTCTTT

j_gene: TRBJ1-1
v_gene: TRBV10-3
d_gene: TRBD1
abundance: .
CDR3aa: CAISEPGTGVTEAFF
CDR3nt: TGTGCCATCAGTGAACCCGGGACAGGGGTCACTGAAGCTTTCTTT

j_gene: TRBJ2-1
v_gene: TRBV4-1
d_gene: .
abundance: .
CDR3aa: CASSQVSGYNEQFF
CDR3nt: TGCGCCAGCAGCCAAGTATCCGGGTACAATGAGCAGTTCTTC

j_gene: TRBJ1-1
v_gene: TRBV4-2
d_gene: .
abundance: .
CDR3aa: CASSQVYNRENTEAFF
CDR3nt: TGTGCCAGCAGCCAGGTCTATAATCGGGAAAACACTGAAGCTTTCTTT

j_gene: TRBJ1-2
v_gene: TRBV7-8
d_gene: .
abundance: .
CDR3aa: CASSLASLVGGGYTF
CDR3nt: TGTGCCAGCAGCTTAGCATCCTTGGTGGGAGGTGGCTACACCTTC

j_gene: TRBJ1-1
v_gene: TRBV14
d_gene: .
abundance: few
CDR3aa: CASSQGQTVNTEAFF
CDR3nt: TGTGCCAGCAGCCAAGGGCAGACAGTGAACACTGAAGCTTTCTTT

j_gene: TRBJ2-1
v_gene: TRBV7-6
d_gene: .
abundance: .
CDR3aa: CASSLTHSVDEQFF
CDR3nt: TGTGCCAGCAGCTTAACTCATTCGGTCGATGAGCAGTTCTTC